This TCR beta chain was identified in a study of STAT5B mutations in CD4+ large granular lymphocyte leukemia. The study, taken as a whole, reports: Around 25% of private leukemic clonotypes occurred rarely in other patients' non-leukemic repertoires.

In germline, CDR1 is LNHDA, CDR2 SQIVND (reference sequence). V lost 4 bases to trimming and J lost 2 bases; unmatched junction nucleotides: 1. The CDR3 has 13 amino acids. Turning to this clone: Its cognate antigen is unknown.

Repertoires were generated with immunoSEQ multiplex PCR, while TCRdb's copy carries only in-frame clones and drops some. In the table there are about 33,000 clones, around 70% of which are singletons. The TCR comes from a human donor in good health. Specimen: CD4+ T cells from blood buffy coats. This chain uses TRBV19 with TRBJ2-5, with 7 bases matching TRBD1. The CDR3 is CASSTGQQETQYF. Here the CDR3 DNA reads TGTGCCAGTAGTACGGGACAGCAAGAGACCCAGTACTTC.